Shown below are 18 T cell receptor beta chains from a single sample sequenced in a study of T cell repertoires in cytomegalovirus infection. A single record per CDR3 protein comes from TCRdb applying MiXCR to the reads. Here the sample spans about 700,000 distinct CDR3 sequences, about 30% being singletons. Their cognate antigens are unknown. The sequences come from cultured PBMCs, collected from culture after CMV antigen stimulation. These receptor sequences come from a human donor in good health (CMV status not recorded). Some clones in this sample may be carry-over from other donors' samples.

This clonotype has a handful of counts. V usage is TRBV2 and J usage is TRBJ2-5; possible D gene TRBD1, 5 bases. This CDR3 comprises 14 residues. In germline, CDR1 is SNHLY, CDR2 FYNNEI. Between the trimmed V and J ends, which lost 0 bases and 7 bases, there was a span of 12 bases. The DNA for the CDR3 is TGTGCCAGCAGTGAAGCAAGGGGTTCAGTGACCCAGTACTTC. The encoded protein is CASSEARGSVTQYF.

The V call is TRBV15, the J call TRBJ2-1; D unresolved. The V end lost 1 base, the J end lost 1 base, and 8 bases lay between the germline ends. CDR1 is LNHNV, CDR2 YYDKDF, per germline (reference sequence). There are 15 residues in the CDR3. The CDR3 sequence: CATSRGKGSYNEQFF. In DNA, the CDR3 is TGTGCCACCAGCAGAGGCAAAGGATCCTACAATGAGCAGTTCTTC.

This chain uses TRBV6-5 with TRBJ2-1; D is possibly TRBD1 (6 bases). The germline V gene encodes CDR1 MNHEY and CDR2 SVGAGI. V lost 5 bases to trimming and J lost 14 bases, with 25 bases between them. The CDR3 has 15 amino acids. The CDR3 sequence is CASSAQGGLPGREFF. Written as DNA, the CDR3 is TGTGCCAGCAGTGCACAGGGCGGTCTACCCGGAAGGGAGTTCTTC.

The sample holds a few counts of this clonotype. V is TRBV5-1 and J is TRBJ2-3; 9 positions agree with TRBD1. Germline V lookup: CDR1 SGHRS, CDR2 YFSETQ. The CDR3 totals 15 residues. J gave up 1 base and V 4 bases, and 4 bases lay outside the gene matches. The CDR3 region is CASSRRDRGTDTQYF. The DNA for the CDR3 is TGCGCCAGCAGCAGGCGGGACAGGGGCACAGATACGCAGTATTTT.

This clonotype was seen a single time. The CDR3 region has the DNA TGTGCCACCAGCAGAGACGGGCAGGGTATAGGATCCGGAAACACCATATATTTT. Translating gives CATSRDGQGIGSGNTIYF. V usage is TRBV15 and J usage is TRBJ1-3; D may be TRBD1 (5 bases). V was trimmed by 0 bases and J by 4 bases, leaving 19 bases between them. The CDR3 is 18 residues long. Per germline, CDR1 LNHNV and CDR2 YYDKDF (reference sequence).

Only a few counts were recorded for this clonotype. The rearrangement joins TRBV19 to TRBJ2-1; the D gene is possibly TRBD2 (6 bases). V dropped 6 bases and J dropped 7 bases, with 34 bases sitting between them. The length of the CDR3 is 20 residues. Germline CDR1 reads LNHDA; CDR2 reads SQIVND (reference sequence). CDR3: CASSSAGIHPPGREGNEQFF. CDR3 DNA: TGTGCCAGTAGCTCTGCGGGGATCCACCCCCCCGGGAGAGAGGGGAATGAGCAGTTCTTC.

This clonotype was counted only a few times. The chain combines TRBV6-6 with TRBJ1-6; D not certain. The V gene's germline CDR1 is MNHNY and CDR2 SVGAGI (reference sequence). The V gene lost 2 bases and the J gene lost 13 bases, with 12 bases spanning the gap. CDR3 length: 13 residues. This chain's CDR3 is CASSYASGGPLHF. The DNA of the CDR3 is TGTGCCAGCAGTTACGCCTCCGGCGGGCCCCTCCACTTT.

The chain employs TRBV2 and TRBJ2-3; D unresolved. Germline V lookup: CDR1 SNHLY, CDR2 FYNNEI. V gave up 7 bases and J gave up 4 bases, with 9 bases separating them. This CDR3 contains 12 residues. CDR3 loop: CASTGGADTQYF. In DNA, the CDR3 is TGTGCCAGCACCGGTGGCGCAGATACGCAGTATTTT.

The CDR3 here is CAWSVVLNYGYTF. CDR3 sequence (DNA): TGTGCCTGGAGTGTAGTTCTTAACTATGGCTACACCTTC. The genes are TRBV30 and TRBJ1-2; no firm D call. V lost 0 bases to trimming and J lost 1 base, with 6 bases between them. CDR3 length equals 13 residues. Germline-derived CDR1 and CDR2 are GTSNPN and SVGIG (reference sequence). The full variable domain, in which reference TRBV30 and TRBJ1-2 provide the parts outside the CDR3, is SQTIHQWPATLVQPVGSPLSLECTVEGTSNPNLYWYRQAAGRGLQLLFYSVGIGQISSEVPQNLSASRPQDRQFILSSKKLLLSDSGFYLCAWSVVLNYGYTFGSGTRLTVV.

This clonotype was seen more than once but under ten times. This chain uses TRBV6-6 with TRBJ1-2; no definite D call. The germline CDR1 and CDR2 sequences are MNHNY and SVGAGI (reference sequence). Deletions cut 8 bases from V and 3 bases from J, with 7 bases between. The CDR3 sequence is 11 residues long. The CDR3 protein is CASRADYGYTF. The DNA for the CDR3 is TGTGCCAGCCGGGCGGACTATGGCTACACCTTC.

This clonotype was observed a few times. This rearrangement joins TRBV7-9 to TRBJ2-3, with 7 bases that match TRBD1. After removal of 4 bases from V and 2 bases from J, the junction contained 9 bases not matched to a gene. The germline CDR1 and CDR2 sequences are SEHNR and FQNEAQ (reference sequence). This CDR3 has 16 amino acids. The CDR3 spells CASSSRPGQITDTQYF. In DNA, the CDR3 is TGTGCCAGCAGCTCAAGACCGGGACAGATCACAGATACGCAGTATTTT.

The sample holds many counts of this clonotype. This chain connects TRBV11-2 to TRBJ2-5; TRBD2 might be the D (5 bases). Germline values: CDR1 SGHAT, CDR2 FQNNGV. Trimming pared 3 bases from V and 3 bases from J, leaving 8 bases between. This CDR3 spans 13 amino acids. This CDR3 reads CASSFPGEETQYF. The CDR3 DNA reads as TGTGCCAGCAGCTTTCCCGGGGAAGAGACCCAGTACTTC.

There are many counts of this clonotype. V gene TRBV7-2 combines with J gene TRBJ1-5; weak D call: TRBD1 (5 bases). The CDR3 spans 14 residues. Trimming removed 1 base at V and 7 bases at J, with 11 bases between. CDR1 and CDR2 from the germline V gene are SGHTA and FQGNSA. DNA for the CDR3: TGTGCCAGCAGCTTAGATCCGGGGGGACAGCCCCAGCATTTT. As protein: CASSLDPGGQPQHF.

The genes are TRBV5-1 and TRBJ2-3; 9 bases map to TRBD1. CDR3 size: 15 residues. Germline CDR1 SGHRS, CDR2 YFSETQ. J gave up 0 bases and V 2 bases, and 1 base lay outside the gene matches. CDR3 loop: CASSFGQGSTDTQYF. The CDR3 coding sequence is TGCGCCAGCAGCTTTGGACAGGGGAGCACAGATACGCAGTATTTT. The full variable domain, completed using reference TRBV5-1 and TRBJ2-3, is KAGVTQTPRYLIKTRGQQVTLSCSPISGHRSVSWYQQTPGQGLQFLFEYFSETQRNKGNFPGRFSGRQFSNSRSEMNVSTLELGDSALYLCASSFGQGSTDTQYFGPGTRLTVL.

Ten or more counts support this clonotype. CDR3 sequence: CASSDRGQTEAFF. CDR3 nucleotide sequence: TGTGCCAGCAGCGACAGGGGACAGACTGAAGCTTTCTTT. V usage is TRBV7-8 and J usage is TRBJ1-1, with TRBD1 identical over 8 bases. V gave up 5 bases and J gave up 5 bases; unmatched junction bases: 4. The CDR3 runs 13 residues. Germline assignment: CDR1 SGHVS and CDR2 FQNEAQ.

V and J are TRBV28 and TRBJ2-1; D is tentatively TRBD1 or TRBD2 (5 bases each). Trimming left V 3 bases short and J 9 bases short, with 18 bases between. This CDR3 is built from 15 residues. The germline V gene encodes CDR1 MDHEN and CDR2 SYDVKM. The chain's CDR3 is CASSLSVGDGREQFF. The CDR3 nucleotides read TGTGCCAGCAGTTTGAGCGTCGGGGACGGGCGTGAGCAGTTCTTC.

The chain is built from TRBV11-2 and TRBJ1-1, with D unresolved. V dropped 1 base and J dropped 3 bases, with 6 bases sitting between them. The CDR3 has 13 residues. CDR1 and CDR2 from the germline V gene are SGHAT and FQNNGV. The CDR3 loop is CASSLVPYTEAFF. CDR3 DNA sequence: TGTGCCAGCAGCTTAGTTCCGTACACTGAAGCTTTCTTT. Looking up the rest from reference TRBV11-2 and TRBJ1-1 gives the full variable domain: EAGVAQSPRYKIIEKRQSVAFWCNPISGHATLYWYQQILGQGPKLLIQFQNNGVVDDSQLPKDRFSAERLKGVDSTLKIQPAKLEDSAVYLCASSLVPYTEAFFGQGTRLTVV.

In its sample, this clonotype was seen a few times. The rearrangement uses TRBV7-9 and TRBJ2-7; tentatively, D is TRBD1 (6 bases). Germline assignment: CDR1 SEHNR and CDR2 FQNEAQ (reference sequence). Trimming took 3 bases from V and 3 from J, leaving 9 bases between them. This CDR3 has 13 residues. The CDR3 bases are TGTGCCAGCAGCTTTGGACAGTACTACGAGCAGTACTTC. It translates to CASSFGQYYEQYF.